These T cell receptor beta chains were read from a single sample in a study of control samples from healthy donors and cancer patients. Produced via immunoSEQ multiplex PCR; TCRdb's table is partial and in-frame only. The sample shows more than 140,000 clones, around 94% of them seen only once. Sequencing used blood. The source of these receptors is a man aged 35 to 55 in good health. The CDR3 runs from the conserved cysteine through the conserved F or W. D genes are given only for firm matches. Clone size is not always given. Where it is, it says once, few, many or a class for expanded clones.

abundance	d_gene	j_gene	v_gene	CDR3aa	CDR3nt
.	TRBD2	TRBJ2-3	TRBV11-2	CASSLGTSGGADTQYF	TGTGCCAGCAGCTTAGGTACTAGCGGGGGAGCCGATACGCAGTATTTT
.	TRBD2	TRBJ2-3	TRBV2	CASTLLARAVDTQYF	TGTGCCAGCACCCTACTAGCGAGAGCTGTGGATACGCAGTATTTT
.	.	TRBJ2-7	TRBV9	CASSVAGESYEQYF	TGTGCCAGCAGCGTAGCGGGGGAGTCCTACGAGCAGTACTTC
.	.	TRBJ1-1	TRBV11-3	CASSTSMNTEAFF	TGTGCCAGCAGCACTAGCATGAACACTGAAGCTTTCTTT
.	.	TRBJ1-5	TRBV5-6	CASSLGYNQPQHF	TGTGCCAGCAGCTTGGGGTACAATCAGCCCCAGCATTTT
.	.	TRBJ1-4	TRBV6-5	CASRGDTNEKLFF	TGTGCCAGCAGGGGAGATACTAATGAAAAACTGTTTTTT
.	TRBD1	TRBJ1-1	TRBV7-8	CASRLLPRRDRNTEAFF	TGTGCCAGCAGATTACTTCCCCGCCGGGACAGGAACACTGAAGCTTTCTTT
.	.	TRBJ1-4	TRBV25-1	CASSELGDTRNEKLFF	TGTGCCAGCAGTGAATTAGGAGACACAAGAAATGAAAAACTGTTTTTT
.	TRBD1	TRBJ2-7	TRBV3-1/TRBV3-2	CASSQASNMDRGDAYEQYF	TGTGCCAGCAGCCAAGCAAGCAACATGGACAGGGGGGATGCCTACGAGCAGTACTTC
few	.	TRBJ2-1	TRBV5-4	CASSPAGFNEQFF	TGTGCCAGCAGCCCCGCAGGCTTCAATGAGCAGTTCTTC
.	.	TRBJ1-2	TRBV6-5	CASSYRGSPGGYTF	TGTGCCAGCAGTTATCGGGGGTCGCCAGGAGGCTACACCTTC
once	TRBD1	TRBJ2-7	TRBV9	CASSVGTGAREQYF	TGTGCCAGCAGCGTAGGTACAGGGGCGCGCGAGCAGTACTTC
.	.	TRBJ1-5	TRBV4-1	CASSQVGSNQPQHF	TGCGCCAGCAGCCAAGTCGGTAGCAATCAGCCCCAGCATTTT
.	.	TRBJ2-1	TRBV30	CAWSESPIEQFF	TGTGCCTGGAGTGAGAGCCCCATTGAGCAGTTCTTC
.	.	TRBJ1-3	TRBV6-6	CASSNSAQGKGNTIYF	TGTGCCAGCAGTAACTCGGCGCAGGGGAAAGGAAACACCATATATTTT
.	.	TRBJ1-2	TRBV19	CASIPEGASNYGYTF	TGTGCCAGTATCCCGGAGGGAGCTTCTAACTATGGCTACACCTTC
.	TRBD2	TRBJ2-3	TRBV5-1	CASSRGRPSTDTQYF	TGCGCCAGCAGCCGCGGGAGGCCGAGCACAGATACGCAGTATTTT
.	.	TRBJ1-6	TRBV2	CASSESTGINSPLHF	TGTGCCAGCAGTGAAAGCACAGGGATTAATTCACCCCTCCACTTT
.	.	TRBJ2-5	TRBV15	CATSVKGETQYF	TGTGCCACCAGCGTCAAGGGGGAGACCCAGTACTTC
.	.	TRBJ2-2	TRBV5-4	CASSFVVSGELFF	TGTGCCAGCAGCTTTGTCGTTTCCGGGGAGCTGTTTTTT
.	.	TRBJ2-7	TRBV3-1/TRBV3-2	CASSQEAAQYF	TGTGCCAGCAGCCAAGAAGCCGCGCAGTACTTC
.	TRBD1	TRBJ1-4	TRBV7-2	CASSLVRGSEKLFF	TGTGCCAGCAGCTTAGTCAGGGGGAGTGAAAAACTGTTTTTT
.	.	TRBJ1-5	TRBV19	CASSITVYSNQPQHF	TGTGCCAGTAGTATCACAGTATATAGCAATCAGCCCCAGCATTTT
.	.	TRBJ1-1	TRBV9	CASSVEGDTEAFF	TGTGCCAGCAGCGTAGAGGGGGATACTGAAGCTTTCTTT
.	.	TRBJ2-2	TRBV5-6	CASSLGDGELFF	TGTGCCAGCAGCTTGGGGGACGGGGAGCTGTTTTTT
.	.	TRBJ1-5	TRBV19	CASGAGLGNQPQHF	TGTGCCAGTGGGGCGGGGCTCGGAAATCAGCCCCAGCATTTT
.	.	TRBJ2-7	TRBV5-6	CASSLGLLEQYF	TGTGCCAGCAGCCTGGGGCTCCTCGAGCAGTACTTC
once	.	TRBJ2-2	TRBV6-4	CASSKDYTGELFF	TGTGCCAGCAGTAAGGACTACACCGGGGAGCTGTTTTTT
.	.	TRBJ2-7	TRBV11-3	CASRQDCRGSQSSYEQYF	TGTGCCAGCAGGCAAGACTGCCGCGGTTCCCAGAGCTCCTACGAGCAGTACTTC
.	.	TRBJ1-1	TRBV6-6	CASSPRAQAGTEAFF	TGTGCCAGCAGTCCACGGGCCCAGGCAGGAACTGAAGCTTTCTTT
.	.	TRBJ1-6	TRBV6-5	CATRVPSYNSPLHF	TGTGCCACCAGGGTTCCTTCATATAATTCACCCCTCCACTTT
.	TRBD2	TRBJ2-1	TRBV5-1	CASSLELAAYNEQFF	TGCGCCAGCAGCTTGGAACTAGCGGCCTACAATGAGCAGTTCTTC
.	TRBD2	TRBJ2-7	TRBV28	CASSLMGTSGYEQYF	TGTGCCAGCAGTTTAATGGGGACTAGCGGCTACGAGCAGTACTTC
.	.	TRBJ2-5	TRBV6-5	CASSYVGTQYF	TGTGCCAGCAGTTACGTTGGGACCCAGTACTTC
.	TRBD1	TRBJ1-5	TRBV6-5	CASRTDRVGQPQHF	TGTGCCAGCAGGACGGACAGGGTAGGACAGCCCCAGCATTTT
once	TRBD1	TRBJ1-1	TRBV27	CATVTGGHNTEAFF	TGTGCCACCGTTACAGGGGGCCATAACACTGAAGCTTTCTTT
.	TRBD1	TRBJ1-2	TRBV12-3/TRBV12-4	CASWTGSYGYTF	TGTGCCAGTTGGACAGGGAGCTATGGCTACACCTTC
.	.	TRBJ1-1	TRBV9	CASSLGRNTEAFF	TGTGCCAGCAGCCTCGGACGGAACACTGAAGCTTTCTTT
.	.	TRBJ1-1	TRBV28	CASSLEMGREAFF	TGTGCCAGCAGTTTAGAAATGGGCCGAGAAGCTTTCTTT
.	.	TRBJ2-5	TRBV7-9	CASSFFPRETQYF	TGTGCCAGCAGCTTCTTTCCCCGAGAGACCCAGTACTTC
.	.	TRBJ2-7	TRBV7-3	CASSLNPGSYEQYF	TGTGCCAGCAGCTTAAACCCAGGATCCTACGAGCAGTACTTC
.	.	TRBJ2-1	TRBV6-5	CASSQTYNEQFF	TGTGCCAGCAGTCAGACCTACAATGAGCAGTTCTTC
.	.	TRBJ1-3	TRBV6-6	CASSFQALGNTIYF	TGTGCCAGCAGTTTTCAGGCCCTCGGAAACACCATATATTTT
.	.	TRBJ1-4	TRBV5-1	CASSPAGSDEKLFF	TGCGCCAGCAGCCCGGCCGGTTCTGATGAAAAACTGTTTTTT
.	TRBD1	TRBJ2-3	TRBV3-1/TRBV3-2	CASSPGQSTDTQYF	TGTGCCAGCAGCCCGGGACAGAGCACAGATACGCAGTATTTT
once	.	TRBJ2-1	TRBV7-6	CASSQGSRSSYNEQFF	TGTGCCAGCAGCCAAGGATCCCGGAGCTCCTACAATGAGCAGTTCTTC
.	.	TRBJ1-1	TRBV3-1/TRBV3-2	CASSLRARIGGNTEAFF	TGTGCCAGCAGCCTAAGGGCCAGGATAGGGGGTAATACTGAAGCTTTCTTT
.	.	TRBJ1-6	TRBV3-1/TRBV3-2	CASSQDINWGMGTSYNSPLHF	TGTGCCAGCAGCCAAGATATTAATTGGGGGATGGGGACCTCCTATAATTCACCCCTCCACTTT
.	.	TRBJ2-1	TRBV6-2/TRBV6-3	CASSYLGEQFF	TGTGCCAGCAGTTACTTGGGTGAGCAGTTCTTC
.	TRBD2	TRBJ2-1	TRBV6-5	CASSYSGLAGNYEQFF	TGTGCCAGCAGTTACTCGGGACTAGCTGGTAACTATGAGCAGTTCTTC